This entry lists 17 T cell receptor beta chains sequenced from one sample in a study of monozygotic twins with inflammatory bowel disease. TCRdb reanalyzed the 5' RACE reads and collapses them to one entry per CDR3 protein, without DNA. Recorded for this sample: some 400,000 distinct CDR3 sequences. The source material was blood. The receptors stem from a human donor with ulcerative colitis or Crohn's disease, or a healthy co-twin of an affected twin (not recorded which).

The genes are TRBV18 and TRBJ2-1; TCRdb outputs TRBD1, but without DNA this stays unchecked. Looked up from germline, CDR1 is KGHSH and CDR2 is LQKENI. The CDR3 totals 13 residues. CDR3 sequence reads: CASSPGALAEQFF. Supplemented by reference TRBV18 and TRBJ2-1, the full variable domain reads NAGVMQNPRHLVRRRGQEARLRCSPMKGHSHVYWYRQLPEEGLKFMVYLQKENIIDESGMPKERFSAEFPKEGPSILRIQQVVRGDSAAYFCASSPGALAEQFFGPGTRLTVL.

V is TRBV2 and J is TRBJ2-3; TCRdb's assignment of TRBD1 cannot be checked, as there is no DNA. This CDR3 is built from 15 residues. Germline CDR1 SNHLY, CDR2 FYNNEI. The CDR3 spells CASRARDGPTDTQYF. Filled out from reference TRBV2 and TRBJ2-3, the complete variable domain reads EPEVTQTPSHQVTQMGQEVILRCVPISNHLYFYWYRQILGQKVEFLVSFYNNEISEKSEIFDDQFSVERPDGSNFTLKIRSTKLEDSAMYFCASRARDGPTDTQYFGPGTRLTVL.

This chain joins TRBV6-1 and TRBJ2-5. CDR3 length equals 15 residues. The germline gives CDR1 MNHNS, CDR2 SASEGT. CDR3 region: CASSEAPPLWETQYF.

The chain uses TRBV5-4 and TRBJ2-5; TCRdb reports TRBD2, a call that lacks DNA to check it against. The CDR3 extends over 16 amino acids. In germline, CDR1 is SGHNT, CDR2 YYREEE (reference sequence). The CDR3 is CASSPLLAGGRETQYF.

This chain joins TRBV29-1 and TRBJ2-5; the D call from TCRdb, TRBD1, cannot be confirmed without DNA. CDR1 is SQVTM and CDR2 is ANQGSEA in the germline V gene. The length of the CDR3 is 13 residues. CDR3 region: CSVGGANQETQYF.

This chain connects TRBV28 to TRBJ2-7; TCRdb indicates TRBD2, and absent DNA this call remains unverified. The CDR3 is 12 amino acids. Germline CDR1 MDHEN, CDR2 SYDVKM. Here the CDR3 reads CASSPSHYEQYF.

V gene TRBV5-1 combines with J gene TRBJ2-1; there is no DNA to check the TCRdb D call of TRBD1. The CDR3 runs 16 residues. Germline CDR1 is SGHRS and CDR2 is YFSETQ. CDR3 loop: CASSLGQQTSYNEQFF.

The rearrangement links TRBV5-1 to TRBJ2-7; TCRdb names TRBD1, which stays unverified in the absence of DNA. The germline V gene encodes CDR1 SGHRS and CDR2 YFSETQ. This CDR3 is built from 15 residues. The CDR3 protein is CASSLVSGTGNEQYF.

V gene TRBV15 combines with J gene TRBJ2-7; TCRdb gives TRBD2 as the D gene, but with no DNA this cannot be confirmed. CDR3 size: 11 residues. The V gene's germline CDR1 is LNHNV and CDR2 YYDKDF (reference sequence). The CDR3: CATRGGYEQYF. The full variable domain, with the rest looked up from reference TRBV15 and TRBJ2-7, is DAMVIQNPRYQVTQFGKPVTLSCSQTLNHNVMYWYQQKSSQAPKLLFHYYDKDFNNEADTPDNFQSRRPNTSFCFLDIRSPGLGDTAMYLCATRGGYEQYFGPGTRLTVT.

The chain carries TRBV6-6 and TRBJ2-7; TCRdb reports TRBD2, a call that lacks DNA to check it against. Germline CDR1 and CDR2: MNHNY and SVGAGI (reference sequence). The CDR3 sequence is 14 residues long. The CDR3 loop reads CASLEGFTEGEQYF.

The chain carries TRBV6-1 and TRBJ2-7; lacking DNA, the TRBD2 call made by TCRdb goes unchecked. Per the germline V gene, CDR1 is MNHNS and CDR2 is SASEGT. CDR3 length: 14 residues. CDR3 region: CASSPTTSRDEQYF.

The chain carries TRBV5-1 and TRBJ2-4; the TCRdb D gene call, TRBD1, has no DNA to confirm it. Germline CDR1 is SGHRS and CDR2 is YFSETQ. There are 17 residues in the CDR3. CDR3 residues: CASSSNANPGAKNIQYF.

This chain connects TRBV5-4 to TRBJ2-1; TCRdb returns TRBD1, unconfirmable since there is no DNA. CDR1 is SGHNT, CDR2 YYREEE, per germline (reference sequence). The CDR3 totals 15 residues. This CDR3 reads CASSYPGQGNNEQFF.

V and J are TRBV12-3 or TRBV12-4 and TRBJ1-1; as DNA is missing, the TRBD1 call by TCRdb cannot be tested. The CDR3 covers 15 residues. CDR3 sequence reads: CASTLRGVGNTEAFF.

The V call is TRBV10-3, the J call TRBJ1-2. The V gene's germline CDR1 is ENHRY and CDR2 SYGVKD. The CDR3 is 14 residues long. The CDR3 sequence is CAISESEGGYGYTF.

The genes are TRBV7-7 and TRBJ2-5; TCRdb names TRBD2, which stays unverified in the absence of DNA. CDR1 SSHAT and CDR2 FNYEAQ come from the germline V gene (reference sequence). This CDR3 spans 13 amino acids. CDR3 protein: CASSSGLLETQYF.

The chain employs TRBV5-1 and TRBJ2-5; lacking DNA, the TRBD2 call made by TCRdb goes unchecked. Per germline, CDR1 SGHRS and CDR2 YFSETQ. This CDR3 is 16 amino acids long. The CDR3 spells CASSSTGTSGAETQYF.